This is a list of T cell receptor beta chains from one sample in a study of post-analysis software for immune sequencing data. TCRdb passed the PCR reads through MiXCR, listing each CDR3 protein once. The data contain 350,000 to 500,000 distinct CDR3 sequences, approximately 42% of them singletons. Source material: blood. These TCRs come from a girl aged 2-10 years with multiple sclerosis. Both conserved end residues are part of each CDR3. A D gene is named only where the DNA matches it firmly. Some rows mark clone size as missing; the rest say once, few, many or name a class of expanded clone.

J gene	D gene	clone size	V gene	CDR3 DNA	CDR3 protein
TRBJ2-1	NA	once	TRBV4-1	TGCGCCAGCAGCCAAGATTGGAGGAGCGGCGGTGAGCAGTTCTTC	CASSQDWRSGGEQFF
TRBJ1-4	NA	NA	TRBV28	TGTGCAATTGGCGGCAAAGGGGAAAAACTGTTTTTT	CAIGGKGEKLFF
TRBJ1-5	NA	few	TRBV12-3/TRBV12-4	TGTGCCAGCAGTTTAGAAGGGGCTTCCATTCAGCCCCAGCATTTT	CASSLEGASIQPQHF
TRBJ2-1	NA	NA	TRBV6-5	TGTGCCAGCAGAACGCAACAGGGGGGGGGTAACAATGAGCAGTTCTTC	CASRTQQGGGNNEQFF
TRBJ1-4	TRBD1	NA	TRBV4-1	TGCGCCAGCTGGGGGACAGGGTTAGGAGAAAAACTGTTTTTT	CASWGTGLGEKLFF
TRBJ2-5	TRBD1	few	TRBV9	TGTGCCAGCAGCGCGCGGACAGGGGGCATAATGGAGACCCAGTACTTC	CASSARTGGIMETQYF
TRBJ2-7	TRBD2	few	TRBV7-6	TGTGCCAGCAGCTTAGCACTAGCGGGCTACGAGCAGTACTTC	CASSLALAGYEQYF
TRBJ2-7	NA	NA	TRBV18	TGTGCCAGCTCACGATCGGGACCACTTGGCGAGCAGTACTTC	CASSRSGPLGEQYF
TRBJ2-7	TRBD1	few	TRBV2	TGTGCCACTTCCCGGGACAGGCTCTCTTACGAGCAGTACTTC	CATSRDRLSYEQYF
TRBJ2-7	TRBD2	NA	TRBV7-2	TGTGCCAGCAGCTTACTAGGACTAGAGTACGAGCAGTACTTC	CASSLLGLEYEQYF
TRBJ2-5	NA	NA	TRBV20-1	TGCAGTGCTAGTCACGGGGGACAAGAGACCCAGTACTTC	CSASHGGQETQYF
TRBJ2-7	TRBD2	NA	TRBV7-9	TGTGCCAGCAGCTTCGCTAGCGGGTTGGAACAGTACTTC	CASSFASGLEQYF
TRBJ2-7	TRBD2	few	TRBV5-1	TGCGCCAGCAGCTTGGGGGGGGGACTAGCAGACTACGAGCAGTACTTC	CASSLGGGLADYEQYF
TRBJ2-3	NA	NA	TRBV29-1	TGCAGCGTCGACCGACAGGTGACTAGCACAGATACGCGGTATTTT	CSVDRQVTSTDTRYF
TRBJ1-1	NA	NA	TRBV20-1	TGCAGTGCTAGTAAGAGGGGTTCCTTCATGAACACTGAAGCTTTCTTT	CSASKRGSFMNTEAFF
TRBJ2-7	NA	many	TRBV6-5	TGTGCCAGCAGTTATCAGGGGCCCTACGAGCAGTACTTC	CASSYQGPYEQYF
TRBJ2-3	NA	few	TRBV4-1	TGCGCCAGCAACCAAGAAGGTCCCCTGACCGCAGATACGCAGTATTTT	CASNQEGPLTADTQYF
TRBJ1-4	TRBD1	once	TRBV11-2	TGTGCCAGCAGCCTCCGGGACAGGGGTGAAAAACTGTTTTTT	CASSLRDRGEKLFF
TRBJ2-5	TRBD1	NA	TRBV14	TGTGCCAGCAGCAGCCACAGGGGGCTCCAAGAGACCCAGTACTTC	CASSSHRGLQETQYF
TRBJ2-7	NA	many	TRBV7-8	TGTGCCAGCAGCTTAGTGCTCAGCTCCTACGAGCAGTACTTC	CASSLVLSSYEQYF
TRBJ1-2	NA	NA	TRBV5-1	TGCGCCAGCAGCTTCAGACAGGCTAACTATGGCTACACCTTC	CASSFRQANYGYTF
TRBJ2-5	NA	many	TRBV7-3	TGTGCCAGCAGCTTACGACAGGGAGGAGAGACCCAGTACTTC	CASSLRQGGETQYF
TRBJ1-1	TRBD1	NA	TRBV29-1	TGCAGCGCAGAGGGGGCAGGGGTAGGGGACACTGAAGCTTTCTTT	CSAEGAGVGDTEAFF
TRBJ2-1	NA	NA	TRBV20-1	TGCAGTGCTAGCAGACCGAGCTCCTACAATGAGCAGTTCTTC	CSASRPSSYNEQFF
TRBJ2-5	TRBD2	NA	TRBV20-1	TGCAGTGCAAGACGCTCTAGCGGGGGACAAGAGACCCAGTACTTC	CSARRSSGGQETQYF
TRBJ2-5	TRBD2	NA	TRBV5-1	TGCGCCAGCAGACAGAGCGGGGTACAAGAGACCCAGTACTTC	CASRQSGVQETQYF
TRBJ2-2	NA	NA	TRBV5-1	TGCGCCAGCAGGATGAGCGGAAACGCCGGGGAGCTGTTTTTT	CASRMSGNAGELFF
TRBJ2-5	NA	NA	TRBV18	TGTGCCAGCTCAGAGGGACACCAAGAGACCCAGTACTTC	CASSEGHQETQYF